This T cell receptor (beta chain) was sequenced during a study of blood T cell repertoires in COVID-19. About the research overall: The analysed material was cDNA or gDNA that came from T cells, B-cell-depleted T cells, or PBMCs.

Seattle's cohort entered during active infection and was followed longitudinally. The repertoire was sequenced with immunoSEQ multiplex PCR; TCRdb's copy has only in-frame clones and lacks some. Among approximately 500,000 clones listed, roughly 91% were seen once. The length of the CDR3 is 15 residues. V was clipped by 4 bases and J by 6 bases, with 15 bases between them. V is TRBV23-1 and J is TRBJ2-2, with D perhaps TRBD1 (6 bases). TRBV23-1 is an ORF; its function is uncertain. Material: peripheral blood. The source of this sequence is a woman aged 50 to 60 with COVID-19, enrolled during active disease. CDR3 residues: CASSRGPSGAGELFF. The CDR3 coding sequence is TGCGCCAGCAGTCGAGGGCCTTCAGGGGCCGGGGAGCTGTTTTTT.